Shown below are 5 T cell receptor beta chains from a single sample sequenced in a study of regulatory T cells in long-lasting Graves disease. Sample time point: newly diagnosed GD, antithyroid drugs for less than 3 months. The TCR library was prepared using RNA isolated from PBMCs. Sequencing libraries for TCR beta were prepared with iRepertoire HTBI primers and Arm-PCR of CDR3 regions. TCRdb reanalysed the multiplex PCR reads using MiXCR and keeps one entry per CDR3 protein. Seen here are about 540,000 distinct CDR3 sequences, about 13% observed once, and the top ten hold 8% to 10%. These data also featured in a second study, about T cells in Graves' hyperthyroidism and ophthalmopathy.

This material consisted of peripheral blood mononuclear cells (PBMCs), taken at new diagnosis, from a patient treated with antithyroid drugs. These receptors all come from a man aged 25 to 45 with Graves disease.

As to this clonotype: A much larger clone differs from this one at a single base, so this may be a read error. The CDR3 DNA reads TGTGCCAGCAGTCCCCCCCCTGGAACAGCGCAGTTCTTC. It codes for CASSPPPGTAQFF. J is TRBJ2-1 and V is TRBV28; D is ambiguous. The V gene lost 5 bases and the J gene lost 12 bases, with 17 bases spanning the gap. The CDR3 spans 13 residues. Germline loops: CDR1 MDHEN, CDR2 SYDVKM.

This clonotype was picked up a small number of times. The V and J genes are TRBV20-1 and TRBJ2-7; D possibly uses TRBD1 or TRBD2 (5 bases each). Per germline, CDR1 DFQATT and CDR2 SNEGSKA (reference sequence). CDR3 length: 14 amino acids. V dropped 3 bases and J dropped 1 base, with 13 bases sitting between them. The CDR3 coding sequence is TGCAGTGCTAGTTGGGGGAAAGGGTCCTACGAGCAGTACTTC. Amino acid sequence: CSASWGKGSYEQYF.

This clonotype showed up many times. Here the CDR3 DNA reads TGCGCCAGCGCGAGAACCGGGACACTGGTCTCCTACGAGCAGTACTTC. As protein: CASARTGTLVSYEQYF. The rearrangement uses TRBV5-1 and TRBJ2-7; maybe TRBD1 (6 bases). Between the trimmed V and J ends, which lost 7 bases and 0 bases, there was a span of 20 bases. Germline loops: CDR1 SGHRS, CDR2 YFSETQ. The length of the CDR3 is 16 residues.

The chain combines TRBV3-1 with TRBJ2-7; D call uncertain. Germline V CDR1 and CDR2: LGHDT, YNNKEL (reference sequence). The CDR3 has 14 residues. The CDR3, as DNA: TGTAGCAGCAGCCAAGATCCCCTAGTCCACGAGCAGTACTTC. Translating gives CSSSQDPLVHEQYF.

This clonotype has a count of ten or more. Here the CDR3 DNA reads TGCAGTGCTAGGACTGGGACTAATGAAAAACTGTTTTTT. It encodes CSARTGTNEKLFF. The chain uses TRBV20-1 and TRBJ1-4; D is undetermined. The V end was cut by 3 bases, the J end by 2 bases, with 7 bases between. The CDR3 has 13 amino acids. Germline V gene lookup returns CDR1 DFQATT and CDR2 SNEGSKA (reference sequence).